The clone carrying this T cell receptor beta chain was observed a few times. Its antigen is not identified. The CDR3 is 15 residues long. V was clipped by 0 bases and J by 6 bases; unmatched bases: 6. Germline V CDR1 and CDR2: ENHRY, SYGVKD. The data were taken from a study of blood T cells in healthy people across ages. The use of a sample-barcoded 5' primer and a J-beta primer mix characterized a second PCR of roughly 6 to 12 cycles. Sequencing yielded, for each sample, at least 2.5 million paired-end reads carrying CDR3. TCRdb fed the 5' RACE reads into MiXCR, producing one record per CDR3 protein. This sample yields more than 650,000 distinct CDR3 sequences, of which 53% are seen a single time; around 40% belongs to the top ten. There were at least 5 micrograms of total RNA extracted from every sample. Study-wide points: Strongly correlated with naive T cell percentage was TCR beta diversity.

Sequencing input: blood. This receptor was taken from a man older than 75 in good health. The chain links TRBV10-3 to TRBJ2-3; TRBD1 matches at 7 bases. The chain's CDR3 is CAISESEQGSDTQYF. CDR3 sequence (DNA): TGTGCCATCAGTGAGTCTGAACAGGGGTCGGATACGCAGTATTTT.